This TCR beta chain appears in the sequencing data of a study of shared clonotypes between healthy human individuals. CD45RO-negative, CCR7-positively selected cells formed the naive CD8 fraction, excluding terminally differentiated effector memory CD45RA+ cells. Assay: immunoSEQ multiplex PCR; the TCRdb copy retains only in-frame clones and omits some. The data show roughly 2 million clones, roughly 94% seen once. V trimming: 0 bases; J trimming: 0 bases; junction bases outside the gene matches: 7. From germline, CDR1 is LNHNV and CDR2 YYDKDF (reference sequence). CDR3 length equals 18 residues. The receptor's source is a man younger than 30 in good health. This chain uses TRBV15 with TRBJ2-5; 10 nucleotides agree with TRBD1. The sequenced sample was naive CD8+ T cells sorted from blood. The CDR3 DNA reads TGTGCCACCAGCAGAGAAATCGACAGGGGGCCAAACCAAGAGACCCAGTACTTC. Translation: CATSREIDRGPNQETQYF.